This TCR beta chain was documented in a study of blood T cells in healthy people across ages. Findings and caveats of the study: Per million T cells, TCR beta diversity dropped about linearly as age rose.

Next came a second PCR, run for about 7 to 12 cycles, which used a sample-barcoded 5' primer along with a J-beta primer mix. MiXCR, applied by TCRdb to the 5' RACE reads, yields one record per CDR3 protein. The repertoire includes approximately 690,000 distinct CDR3 sequences, around two fifths of them detected once, and 25% to 35% sits in the top ten. V dropped 0 bases and J dropped 2; count of bases not matched to a gene: 4. Germline V CDR1 and CDR2: SGHDN, FVKESK. The CDR3 is made up of 17 amino acids. Remarks on this clonotype: Its antigen is unknown.

The rearrangement uses TRBV14 and TRBJ2-2; the match to TRBD2 covers 9 bases. Sequenced sample: blood. This clonotype was sampled from a man of 80 years or more in good health. Written as DNA, the CDR3 is TGTGCCAGCAGCCAAGATCGGCTAGCGGGAAACACCGGGGAGCTGTTTTTT. Translation: CASSQDRLAGNTGELFF.